The 27 T cell receptor beta chains below come from one sample, sequenced in a study of shared clonotypes between healthy human individuals. Sequencing was performed with immunoSEQ multiplex PCR; in TCRdb, only in-frame clones are kept and a portion is missing. The table lists some 2.1 million clones, 95% of them singletons. Sequenced input: naive CD4+ T cells sorted from blood. This sample's subset: CD45RA+ positively selected. These receptors all come from a man younger than 35 in good health.

This chain uses TRBV4-1 with TRBJ2-7, with D perhaps matching TRBD1 or TRBD2 (5 bases each). The CDR3 is 16 amino acids. V lost 0 bases and J 0 bases, leaving 12 bases between the germline ends. Germline values: CDR1 MGHRA, CDR2 YSYEKL. DNA of the CDR3: TGCGCCAGCAGCCAAGATCGGGACGGCAGCTCCTACGAGCAGTACTTC. The encoded protein is CASSQDRDGSSYEQYF.

V and J are TRBV18 and TRBJ2-2, with TRBD1 identical over 7 bases. J was trimmed by 2 bases and V by 5 bases; bases with no gene match: 14. Per the germline V gene, CDR1 is KGHSH and CDR2 is LQKENI. The CDR3 is 18 amino acids. This CDR3 reads CASSSFRQGYLNTGELFF. For the CDR3, the DNA is TGTGCCAGCTCAAGCTTCCGACAGGGTTACCTCAACACCGGGGAGCTGTTTTTT.

This chain connects TRBV30 to TRBJ1-1, with 7 bases that match TRBD1. Germline trimming cut 5 bases from V and 3 bases from J; bases unmatched to any gene: 9. CDR3 length equals 14 residues. Germline loops: CDR1 GTSNPN, CDR2 SVGIG (reference sequence). DNA of the CDR3: TGTGCCTGGGGACCAGGGGGATCGGACACTGAAGCTTTCTTT. Amino acid sequence: CAWGPGGSDTEAFF. Complete variable domain (other parts from reference TRBV30 and TRBJ1-1): SQTIHQWPATLVQPVGSPLSLECTVEGTSNPNLYWYRQAAGRGLQLLFYSVGIGQISSEVPQNLSASRPQDRQFILSSKKLLLSDSGFYLCAWGPGGSDTEAFFGQGTRLTVV.

This sequence joins TRBV6-5 and TRBJ1-6; D is unresolved. This CDR3 spans 13 amino acids. The germline CDR1 and CDR2 sequences are MNHEY and SVGAGI. V lost 4 bases to trimming and J lost 10 bases, with 11 bases between them. CDR3 sequence: CASSSPTGSPLHF. DNA for the CDR3: TGTGCCAGCAGTTCCCCTACCGGGTCACCCCTCCACTTT.

The chain combines TRBV7-2 with TRBJ2-7, with D tentatively TRBD2 (6 bases). V lost 1 base, J lost 3 bases, and 13 bases lay in between. Germline-derived CDR1 and CDR2 are SGHTA and FQGNSA. This CDR3 is 15 amino acids long. The CDR3 here is CASSLGGERRYEQYF. CDR3 nucleotides: TGTGCCAGCAGCTTAGGGGGGGAGCGGCGCTACGAGCAGTACTTC. The complete variable domain, with remaining parts taken from reference TRBV7-2 and TRBJ2-7, reads GAGVSQSPSNKVTEKGKDVELRCDPISGHTALYWYRQSLGQGLEFLIYFQGNSAPDKSGLPSDRFSAERTGGSVSTLTIQRTQQEDSAVYLCASSLGGERRYEQYFGPGTRLTVT.

J is TRBJ2-7 and V is TRBV21-1; the table's D call of TRBD1 was not tested on the DNA. TRBV21-1 is termed a pseudogene. CDR3 length: 15 residues. The CDR3 DNA follows: TGTGCCAGCAGTAAAGGACAGGGGAGCTCCTACGAGCAGTACTTC. Its protein is CASSKGQGSSYEQYF.

The gene calls are TRBV27 and TRBJ2-1, with 9 positions matching TRBD2. Looked up from germline, CDR1 is MNHEY and CDR2 is SMNVEV (reference sequence). The junction had 3 bases not matched to a gene; V was cut back by 5 bases and J by 1 base. The CDR3 consists of 15 residues. Written as DNA, the CDR3 is TGTGCCAGCAGTCAGAGCGGGGGGTCCTACAATGAGCAGTTCTTC. Its translation is CASSQSGGSYNEQFF.

This sequence joins TRBV7-8 and TRBJ2-5, with 13 bases aligning to TRBD2. The length of the CDR3 is 16 residues. CDR1 is SGHVS and CDR2 is FQNEAQ in the germline V gene. Trimming took 4 bases from V and 2 from J; bases not matched to a gene: 4. The CDR3 region has the DNA TGTGCCAGCAGCTCCAGGACTAGCGGGGGTCAAGAGACCCAGTACTTC. Translated, it gives CASSSRTSGGQETQYF.

The gene calls are TRBV15 and TRBJ2-1; D possibly matches TRBD1 or TRBD2 (5 bases each). V was cut by 0 bases and J by 3 bases, with 12 bases left in between. CDR1 LNHNV and CDR2 YYDKDF come from the germline V gene (reference sequence). This CDR3 is built from 16 residues. CDR3 DNA: TGTGCCACCAGCAGAGATTCGGGACGGATCTACAATGAGCAGTTCTTC. Translation gives CATSRDSGRIYNEQFF.

This chain uses TRBV5-4 with TRBJ2-7, with 8 bases matching TRBD2. The CDR3 covers 13 residues. Germline V CDR1 and CDR2: SGHNT, YYREEE (reference sequence). With 3 bases clipped from V and 7 bases from J, the junction kept 6 bases outside the gene matches. The CDR3 loop is CASSSGLGVEQYF. CDR3 coding DNA: TGTGCCAGCAGCTCGGGACTAGGGGTAGAGCAGTACTTC.

The chain joins TRBV25-1 to TRBJ2-7; 8 bases line up with TRBD1. The length of the CDR3 is 16 residues. Germline V CDR1 and CDR2: MGHDK, SYGVNS. Trimming at V came to 4 bases and at J to 3 bases, leaving 11 bases not matched to a gene. The CDR3 coding sequence is TGTGCCAGCAGTGCTACACTTGGACAGGGAGGCTACGAGCAGTACTTC. Translation gives CASSATLGQGGYEQYF.

CDR3 DNA: TGTGCCAGCTCCCGGGACTCTGAGCAGTTCTTC. Translating gives CASSRDSEQFF. V and J are TRBV6-5 and TRBJ2-1, with D tentatively TRBD2 (6 bases). Per germline, CDR1 MNHEY and CDR2 SVGAGI. The length of the CDR3 is 11 residues. The V end was cut by 8 bases, the J end by 9 bases, with 11 bases between.

The chain joins TRBV6-5 to TRBJ1-2; TRBD1 might be the D (6 bases). CDR1 and CDR2 from the germline V gene are MNHEY and SVGAGI. V was shortened by 5 bases and J by 4 bases, with 11 bases between the two germline ends. CDR3 length: 13 residues. DNA of the CDR3: TGTGCCAGCAGTGTACAGGGTTTCTATGGCTACACCTTC. It codes for CASSVQGFYGYTF.

In nucleotides, the CDR3 is TGCGCCAGCAGCTTGGTACCGGAGAACTATGGCTACACCTTC. It yields the protein CASSLVPENYGYTF. The genes are TRBV5-1 and TRBJ1-2; no clear D. Germline values: CDR1 SGHRS, CDR2 YFSETQ. Deletions cut 0 bases from V and 2 bases from J, with 8 bases between. The CDR3 sequence is 14 residues long.

The rearrangement joins TRBV7-9 to TRBJ2-2; tentative D call: TRBD1 (6 bases). The germline V and J ends were trimmed by 0 bases and 6 bases, with 11 bases remaining between them. The CDR3 is 15 residues long. The germline gives CDR1 SEHNR, CDR2 FQNEAQ (reference sequence). The CDR3 nucleotides are TGTGCCAGCAGCTTAGCCCGAACAGGGCCCGGGGAGCTGTTTTTT. This gives the protein CASSLARTGPGELFF. Full variable domain (rest looked up from reference TRBV7-9 and TRBJ2-2): DTGVSQNPRHKITKRGQNVTFRCDPISEHNRLYWYRQTLGQGPEFLTYFQNEAQLEKSRLLSDRFSAERPKGSFSTLEIQRTEQGDSAMYLCASSLARTGPGELFFGEGSRLTVL.

The rearrangement links TRBV11-2 to TRBJ1-5, with 8 positions matching TRBD1. V lost 0 bases, J lost 3 bases, and 7 bases stayed unmatched. Looked up from germline, CDR1 is SGHAT and CDR2 is FQNNGV. The CDR3 spans 17 residues. This chain's CDR3 is CASSLDTGGATNQPQHF. CDR3 DNA sequence: TGTGCCAGCAGCTTAGATACAGGGGGAGCAACCAATCAGCCCCAGCATTTT.

The chain has TRBV25-1 and TRBJ1-2, with 7 nucleotides matching TRBD1. V gave up 6 bases and J gave up 3 bases; unmatched junction bases: 7. CDR1 and CDR2 from the germline V gene are MGHDK and SYGVNS. The CDR3 is made up of 14 amino acids. CDR3 residues: CASSSGGTDYGYTF. CDR3 sequence (DNA): TGTGCCAGCAGCTCAGGGGGGACGGACTATGGCTACACCTTC.

The chain couples TRBV15 to TRBJ1-1; 7 bases fit TRBD1. This CDR3 comprises 15 residues. V lost 0 bases and J lost 1; bases outside the gene matches: 2. Germline lookup yields CDR1 LNHNV and CDR2 YYDKDF (reference sequence). CDR3: CATSRDRDRNTEAFF. For the CDR3, the DNA is TGTGCCACCAGCAGAGATCGGGACAGGAACACTGAAGCTTTCTTT. Combining the CDR3 with reference TRBV15 and TRBJ1-1 gives the whole variable domain DAMVIQNPRYQVTQFGKPVTLSCSQTLNHNVMYWYQQKSSQAPKLLFHYYDKDFNNEADTPDNFQSRRPNTSFCFLDIRSPGLGDTAMYLCATSRDRDRNTEAFFGQGTRLTVV.

This clone was seen only once. This chain uses TRBV6-1 with TRBJ2-3, with no clear D. Germline CDR1 reads MNHNS; CDR2 reads SASEGT. V lost 0 bases to trimming and J lost 1 base, with 11 bases between them. The CDR3 is made up of 16 amino acids. The CDR3 protein is CASSEASLGRTDTQYF. The CDR3 DNA follows: TGTGCCAGCAGTGAAGCGTCTTTGGGCCGCACAGATACGCAGTATTTT.

The V gene is TRBV11-1, the J gene TRBJ2-7; a weak D match, TRBD1 (6 bases). The V end lost 2 bases, the J end lost 5 bases, and 25 bases lay between the germline ends. Germline CDR1 SGHAT, CDR2 FQDESV (reference sequence). This CDR3 comprises 18 residues. CDR3 sequence reads: CASSLHSIGQQPLDEQYF. Written as DNA, the CDR3 is TGTGCCAGCAGCTTACATTCTATTGGACAGCAACCTTTGGACGAGCAGTACTTC.

The chain carries TRBV30 and TRBJ1-2, with 9 positions matching TRBD1. This CDR3 contains 14 residues. The V gene end was trimmed by 4 bases and the J gene end by 3 bases; junction bases not matched to a gene: 6. Germline V gene sequence: CDR1 GTSNPN, CDR2 SVGIG (reference sequence). The CDR3 protein is CAWTGDRADYGYTF. DNA for the CDR3: TGTGCCTGGACTGGGGACAGGGCTGACTATGGCTACACCTTC.

Details on this clone: Other DNA sequences in this sample translate to the same CDR3. The gene calls are TRBV19 and TRBJ2-5; 10 bases agree with TRBD2. V lost 3 bases to trimming and J lost 4 bases; unmatched junction nucleotides: 2. Germline CDR1 LNHDA, CDR2 SQIVND (reference sequence). The CDR3 spans 14 residues. The CDR3 spells CASSISGGRETQYF. CDR3 coding DNA: TGTGCCAGTAGTATTAGCGGGGGGAGAGAGACCCAGTACTTC.

This clone occurred once. The chain joins TRBV5-8 to TRBJ2-7; D perhaps matches TRBD1 (6 bases). Trimming removed 2 bases at V and 5 bases at J, with 20 bases between. Germline CDR1 is SGHTS and CDR2 is YDEGEE. This CDR3 region has 16 residues. CDR3 DNA: TGTGCCAGCAGCTTAGAGGGTCAACAGGGCGAGGACGAGCAGTACTTC. As protein: CASSLEGQQGEDEQYF.

The CDR3 coding sequence is TGTGCCAGCACCGCGCCGGGGCCGTACACTGAAGCTTTCTTT. Protein sequence: CASTAPGPYTEAFF. The gene calls are TRBV28 and TRBJ1-1, with D possibly TRBD1 on 5 matching bases. Deletions cut 7 bases from V and 3 bases from J, with 15 bases between. The CDR3 length is 14 residues. The V gene's germline CDR1 is MDHEN and CDR2 SYDVKM.

The genes are TRBV30 and TRBJ1-6, with D perhaps TRBD1 (5 bases). Germline lookup yields CDR1 GTSNPN and CDR2 SVGIG (reference sequence). This CDR3 has 16 residues. Trimming pared 0 bases from V and 8 bases from J, leaving 17 bases between. Written as DNA, the CDR3 is TGTGCCTGGAGTGTACTCCCCCAGGGCTTTGATTCACCCCTCCACTTT. Translated, it gives CAWSVLPQGFDSPLHF. Combining the CDR3 with reference TRBV30 and TRBJ1-6 gives the whole variable domain SQTIHQWPATLVQPVGSPLSLECTVEGTSNPNLYWYRQAAGRGLQLLFYSVGIGQISSEVPQNLSASRPQDRQFILSSKKLLLSDSGFYLCAWSVLPQGFDSPLHFGNGTRLTVT.

This clone was detected once. The chain combines TRBV11-2 with TRBJ2-5; D is possibly TRBD1 (5 bases). Looked up from germline, CDR1 is SGHAT and CDR2 is FQNNGV. CDR3 length: 15 residues. V was cut by 4 bases and J by 1 base, with 13 bases left in between. The CDR3 region has the DNA TGTGCCAGCAGCTCCCGAACAGGATTCCAAGAGACCCAGTACTTC. This gives the protein CASSSRTGFQETQYF. Full variable domain (rest looked up from reference TRBV11-2 and TRBJ2-5): EAGVAQSPRYKIIEKRQSVAFWCNPISGHATLYWYQQILGQGPKLLIQFQNNGVVDDSQLPKDRFSAERLKGVDSTLKIQPAKLEDSAVYLCASSSRTGFQETQYFGPGTRLLVL.

The rearrangement uses TRBV21-1 and TRBJ1-1. TRBV21-1 is designated a pseudogene. The CDR3 is made up of 17 amino acids. CDR3 amino acids: CASSRGKGRLCLTEAFF. Here the CDR3 DNA reads TGTGCCAGCTCCCGAGGCAAAGGGCGTCTCTGTCTCACTGAAGCTTTCTTT.